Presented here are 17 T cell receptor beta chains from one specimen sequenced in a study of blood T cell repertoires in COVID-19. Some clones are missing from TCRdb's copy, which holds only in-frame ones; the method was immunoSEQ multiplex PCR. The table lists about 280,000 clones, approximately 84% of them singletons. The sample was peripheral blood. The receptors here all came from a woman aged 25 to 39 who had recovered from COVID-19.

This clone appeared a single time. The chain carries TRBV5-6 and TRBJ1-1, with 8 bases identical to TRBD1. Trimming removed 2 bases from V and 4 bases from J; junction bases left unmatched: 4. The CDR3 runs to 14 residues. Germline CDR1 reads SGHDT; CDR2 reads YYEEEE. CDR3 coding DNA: TGTGCCAGCAGCTTTGGCCAGGGGGCCACTGAAGCTTTCTTT. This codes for CASSFGQGATEAFF.

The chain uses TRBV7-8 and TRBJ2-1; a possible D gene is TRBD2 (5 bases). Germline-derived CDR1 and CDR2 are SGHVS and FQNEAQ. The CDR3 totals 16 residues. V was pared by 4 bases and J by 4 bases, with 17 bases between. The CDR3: CASSSDLGGGYNEQFF. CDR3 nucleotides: TGTGCCAGCAGCTCGGACTTGGGCGGAGGTTACAATGAGCAGTTCTTC.

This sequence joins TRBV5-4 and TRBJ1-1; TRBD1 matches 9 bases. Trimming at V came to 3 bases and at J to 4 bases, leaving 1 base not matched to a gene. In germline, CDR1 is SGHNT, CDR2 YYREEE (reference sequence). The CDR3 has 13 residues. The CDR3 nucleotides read TGTGCCAGCAGCTGGGGACAGGGCACTGAAGCTTTCTTT. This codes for CASSWGQGTEAFF.

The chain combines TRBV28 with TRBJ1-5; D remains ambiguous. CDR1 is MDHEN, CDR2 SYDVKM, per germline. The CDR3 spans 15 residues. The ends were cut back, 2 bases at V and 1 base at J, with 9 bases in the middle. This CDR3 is CASSLNSGSNQPQHF. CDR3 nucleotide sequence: TGTGCCAGCAGTTTAAACTCGGGGAGCAATCAGCCCCAGCATTTT.

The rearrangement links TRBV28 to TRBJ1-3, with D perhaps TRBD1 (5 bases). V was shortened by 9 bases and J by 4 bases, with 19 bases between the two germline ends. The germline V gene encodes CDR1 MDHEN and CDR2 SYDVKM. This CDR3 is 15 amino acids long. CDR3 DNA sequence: TGTGCCAGTAACCCACCTCAGGGATACGGAAACACCATATATTTT. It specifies CASNPPQGYGNTIYF.

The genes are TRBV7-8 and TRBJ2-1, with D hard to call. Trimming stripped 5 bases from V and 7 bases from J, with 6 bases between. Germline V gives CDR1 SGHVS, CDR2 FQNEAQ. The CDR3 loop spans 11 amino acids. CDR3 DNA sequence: TGTGCCAGCAGCCCCATTAATGAGCAGTTCTTC. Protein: CASSPINEQFF. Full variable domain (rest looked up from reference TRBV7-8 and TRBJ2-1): GAGVSQSPRYKVAKRGQDVALRCDPISGHVSLFWYQQALGQGPEFLTYFQNEAQLDKSGLPSDRFFAERPEGSVSTLKIQRTQQEDSAVYLCASSPINEQFFGPGTRLTVL.

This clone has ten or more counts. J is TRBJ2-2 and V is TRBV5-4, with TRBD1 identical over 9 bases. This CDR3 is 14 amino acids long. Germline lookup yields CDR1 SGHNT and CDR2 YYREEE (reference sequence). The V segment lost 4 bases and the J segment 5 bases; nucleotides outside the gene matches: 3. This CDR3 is CASSPGQGTGELFF. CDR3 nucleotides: TGTGCCAGCAGCCCGGGACAGGGAACCGGGGAGCTGTTTTTT.

In DNA, the CDR3 is TGTGCCAGCAGTTACAGGGGTATGAACACTGAAGCTTTCTTT. It specifies CASSYRGMNTEAFF. This sequence joins TRBV2 and TRBJ1-1; 7 bases are a match to TRBD1. The CDR3 totals 14 residues. Germline V gene data show CDR1 as SNHLY and CDR2 as FYNNEI. Unmatched junction bases numbered 3, after V lost 5 bases and J lost 0 bases.

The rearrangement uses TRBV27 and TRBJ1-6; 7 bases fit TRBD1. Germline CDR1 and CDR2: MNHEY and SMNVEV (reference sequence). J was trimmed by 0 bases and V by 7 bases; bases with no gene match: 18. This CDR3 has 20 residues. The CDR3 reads CASKRGTAFSPSSYNSPLHF. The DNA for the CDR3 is TGTGCCAGCAAAAGAGGGACAGCCTTCTCCCCCAGCTCCTATAATTCACCCCTCCACTTT.

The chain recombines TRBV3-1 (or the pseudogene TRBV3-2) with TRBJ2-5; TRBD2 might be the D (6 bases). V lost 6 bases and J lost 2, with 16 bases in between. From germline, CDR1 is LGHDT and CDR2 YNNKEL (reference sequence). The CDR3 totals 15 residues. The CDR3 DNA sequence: TGTGCCAGCAGGCCCCGGGACTCCTATCAAGAGACCCAGTACTTC. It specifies CASRPRDSYQETQYF.

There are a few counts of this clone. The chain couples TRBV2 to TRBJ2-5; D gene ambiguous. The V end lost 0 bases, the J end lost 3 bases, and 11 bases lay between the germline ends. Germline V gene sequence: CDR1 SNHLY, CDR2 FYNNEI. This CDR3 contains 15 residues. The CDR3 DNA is TGTGCCAGCAGTGAAGCCCCGTACGGAGAAGAGACCCAGTACTTC. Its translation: CASSEAPYGEETQYF.

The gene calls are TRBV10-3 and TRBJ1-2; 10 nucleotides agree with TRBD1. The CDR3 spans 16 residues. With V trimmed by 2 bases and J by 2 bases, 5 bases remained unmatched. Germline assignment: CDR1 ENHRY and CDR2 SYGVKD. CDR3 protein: CAISETGTGVNYGYTF. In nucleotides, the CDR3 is TGTGCCATCAGTGAGACCGGGACAGGGGTAAACTATGGCTACACCTTC.

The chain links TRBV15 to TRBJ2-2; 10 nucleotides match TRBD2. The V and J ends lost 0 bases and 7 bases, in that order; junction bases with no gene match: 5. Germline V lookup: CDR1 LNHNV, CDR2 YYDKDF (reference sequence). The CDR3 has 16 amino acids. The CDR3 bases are TGTGCCACCAGCAGAGATCGACTAGCGGGTGGCGGGGAGCTGTTTTTT. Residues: CATSRDRLAGGGELFF.

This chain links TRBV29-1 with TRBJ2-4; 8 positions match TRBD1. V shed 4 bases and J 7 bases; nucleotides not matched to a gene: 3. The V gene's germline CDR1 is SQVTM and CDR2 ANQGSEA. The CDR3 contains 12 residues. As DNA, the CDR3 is TGCAGCGTTGCAGGGGGCGAGAACATTCAGTACTTC. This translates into CSVAGGENIQYF.

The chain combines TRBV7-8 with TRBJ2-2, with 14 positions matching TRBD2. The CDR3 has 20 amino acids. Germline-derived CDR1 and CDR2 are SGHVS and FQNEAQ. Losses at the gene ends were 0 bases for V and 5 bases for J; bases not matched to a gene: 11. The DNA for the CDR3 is TGTGCCAGCAGCTTAGCAGCCGGTATTGGGACTAGCGGGAGAACCGGGGAGCTGTTTTTT. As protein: CASSLAAGIGTSGRTGELFF. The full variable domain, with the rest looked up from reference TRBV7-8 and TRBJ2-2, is GAGVSQSPRYKVAKRGQDVALRCDPISGHVSLFWYQQALGQGPEFLTYFQNEAQLDKSGLPSDRFFAERPEGSVSTLKIQRTQQEDSAVYLCASSLAAGIGTSGRTGELFFGEGSRLTVL.

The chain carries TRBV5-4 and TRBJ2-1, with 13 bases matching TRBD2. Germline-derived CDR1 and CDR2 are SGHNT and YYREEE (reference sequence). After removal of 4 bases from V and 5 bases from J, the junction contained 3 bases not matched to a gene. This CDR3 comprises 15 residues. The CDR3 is CASSRLAGGDNEQFF. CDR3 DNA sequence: TGTGCCAGCAGCCGACTAGCGGGGGGCGACAATGAGCAGTTCTTC.

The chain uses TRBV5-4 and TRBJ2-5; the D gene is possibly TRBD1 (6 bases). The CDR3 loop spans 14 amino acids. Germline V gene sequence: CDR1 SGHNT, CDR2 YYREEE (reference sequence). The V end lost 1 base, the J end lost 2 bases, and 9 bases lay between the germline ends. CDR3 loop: CASSLRDTQETQYF. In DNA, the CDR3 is TGTGCCAGCAGCTTGAGGGACACTCAAGAGACCCAGTACTTC.